Shown below are 20 T cell receptor beta chains from a single sample sequenced in a study of blood T cell repertoires in COVID-19. TCRdb's copy holds only in-frame clones and misses some; the assay was immunoSEQ multiplex PCR. The sample consists of about 100,000 clones, 90% to 95% of them appearing once. Sequencing was carried out using peripheral blood. The receptor source for this set is a man aged 50-59 years with active COVID-19.

The chain couples TRBV3-1 (or the pseudogene TRBV3-2) to TRBJ2-3; D perhaps matches TRBD1 (6 bases). V lost 4 bases and J lost 3, with 17 bases in between. The V gene's germline CDR1 is LGHDT and CDR2 YNNKEL (reference sequence). The length of the CDR3 is 16 residues. DNA of the CDR3: TGTGCCAGCAGCCCGTGGGGGACACCCGATACAGATACGCAGTATTTT. It yields the protein CASSPWGTPDTDTQYF.

CDR3 in amino acids: CASSPGLAGVAETQYF. The CDR3 nucleotides read TGTGCCAGCAGCCCGGGACTAGCGGGAGTCGCAGAGACCCAGTACTTC. The V call is TRBV5-6, the J call TRBJ2-5, with 14 bases aligning to TRBD2. The ends lost 4 bases at V and 4 bases at J; junction bases unmatched: 6. Germline V lookup: CDR1 SGHDT, CDR2 YYEEEE. This CDR3 comprises 16 residues.

This chain uses TRBV6-1 with TRBJ1-1; a weak D match, TRBD1 (5 bases). V lost 1 base, J lost 1 base, and 13 bases lay in between. Germline CDR1 is MNHNS and CDR2 is SASEGT. The CDR3 loop spans 16 amino acids. The CDR3 coding sequence is TGTGCCAGCAGTGAAGGAGGAGGGGCCGGGAACACTGAAGCTTTCTTT. It specifies CASSEGGGAGNTEAFF.

CDR3 region: CASIGGYLSNQPQHF. CDR3 nucleotides: TGTGCCAGCATCGGGGGGTACCTTAGCAATCAGCCCCAGCATTTT. The chain employs TRBV6-5 and TRBJ1-5; D possibly corresponds to TRBD1 (5 bases). The V and J ends lost 7 bases and 0 bases respectively, with 13 bases between them. The CDR3 runs 15 residues. Germline V gene lookup returns CDR1 MNHEY and CDR2 SVGAGI.

The chain carries TRBV27 and TRBJ2-7, with 7 bases fitting TRBD2. Germline V gene data show CDR1 as MNHEY and CDR2 as SMNVEV (reference sequence). The CDR3 length is 14 residues. The J segment lost 0 bases and the V segment lost 3 bases, leaving 2 bases of the junction unmatched. Here the CDR3 DNA reads TGTGCCAGCAGTTTGGGGGACTACTCCTACGAGCAGTACTTC. Protein: CASSLGDYSYEQYF.

V usage is TRBV14 and J usage is TRBJ2-3, with D possibly matching TRBD1 (6 bases). The CDR3 is made up of 15 amino acids. Looked up from germline, CDR1 is SGHDN and CDR2 is FVKESK. V was cut by 4 bases and J by 0 bases, with 11 bases left in between. In DNA form, the CDR3 reads TGTGCCAGCAGCCCCGACAGGAGTAGCACAGATACGCAGTATTTT. Translated, it gives CASSPDRSSTDTQYF.

This clone has a single count. The chain is built from TRBV5-6 and TRBJ2-4, with 12 bases fitting TRBD2. The V gene end was trimmed by 0 bases and the J gene end by 9 bases; junction bases not matched to a gene: 4. Per the germline V gene, CDR1 is SGHDT and CDR2 is YYEEEE. The CDR3 is 15 residues long. Here the CDR3 reads CASSLAPSGGGIQYF. Written as DNA, the CDR3 is TGTGCCAGCAGCTTGGCCCCTAGCGGGGGGGGCATTCAGTACTTC. Based on the CDR3 plus reference TRBV5-6 and TRBJ2-4, the full variable domain is DAGVTQSPTHLIKTRGQQVTLRCSPKSGHDTVSWYQQALGQGPQFIFQYYEEEERQRGNFPDRFSGHQFPNYSSELNVNALLLGDSALYLCASSLAPSGGGIQYFGAGTRLSVL.

J is TRBJ2-1 and V is TRBV20-1; no clear D gene. This CDR3 is built from 14 residues. V was cut by 3 bases and J by 1 base, with 10 bases left in between. In germline, CDR1 is DFQATT, CDR2 SNEGSKA (reference sequence). The CDR3 sequence is CSASLQSSYNEQFF. The CDR3 DNA follows: TGCAGTGCTAGTTTACAGTCATCCTACAATGAGCAGTTCTTC.

The V gene is TRBV7-9, the J gene TRBJ2-3, with 11 bases lining up with TRBD2. The CDR3 has 16 residues. J was trimmed by 6 bases and V by 2 bases; bases with no gene match: 7. Germline V CDR1 and CDR2: SEHNR, FQNEAQ (reference sequence). The CDR3 coding sequence is TGTGCCAGCAGCTTATTTCTAGCGGGGGGAAGGGATACGCAGTATTTT. It translates to CASSLFLAGGRDTQYF.

The J gene is TRBJ2-2, the V gene TRBV5-1; possible D gene TRBD2, 7 bases. CDR1 is SGHRS and CDR2 is YFSETQ in the germline V gene. This CDR3 contains 15 residues. Deletions cut 2 bases from V and 3 bases from J, with 11 bases between. CDR3 in amino acids: CASSFREGDTGELFF. CDR3 coding DNA: TGCGCCAGCAGCTTCAGGGAGGGGGACACCGGGGAGCTGTTTTTT.

This clone was detected only once. The chain uses TRBV7-6 and TRBJ1-6; no clear D. This CDR3 contains 16 residues. Germline V gives CDR1 SGHVS, CDR2 FNYEAQ. Trimming shortened V by 5 bases and J by 0 bases, and 11 bases separated the two germline ends. CDR3 sequence reads: CASSPTASSYNSPLHF. The CDR3 DNA reads TGTGCCAGCAGCCCCACAGCAAGCTCCTATAATTCACCCCTCCACTTT.

The chain joins TRBV7-3 to TRBJ2-7, with a tentative D call TRBD1 (7 bases). Between the trimmed V and J ends, which lost 2 bases and 2 bases, there was a span of 19 bases. This CDR3 comprises 17 residues. Germline loops: CDR1 SGHTA, CDR2 FQGTGA. The CDR3 DNA is TGTGCCAGCAGCTTAGACCCCCGGGCAGGGGGGCCCTACGAGCAGTACTTC. Translated: CASSLDPRAGGPYEQYF.

The rearrangement joins TRBV7-8 to TRBJ2-7, with a tentative D call TRBD2 (5 bases). The CDR3 has 14 residues. Trimming removed 4 bases from V and 3 bases from J, with 13 bases in between. The V gene's germline CDR1 is SGHVS and CDR2 FQNEAQ. The CDR3 is CASSSWVRDYEQYV. The CDR3, as DNA: TGTGCCAGCAGCTCCTGGGTTCGGGACTACGAGCAGTACGTC.

This rearrangement joins TRBV27 to TRBJ2-1, with 14 nucleotides matching TRBD2. V lost 4 bases and J lost 8; bases outside the gene matches: 10. This CDR3 is built from 17 residues. Germline V gene sequence: CDR1 MNHEY, CDR2 SMNVEV (reference sequence). Here the CDR3 reads CASSSRLAGGQGDEQFF. The CDR3 DNA sequence: TGTGCCAGCAGTTCGCGACTAGCGGGGGGGCAGGGGGATGAGCAGTTCTTC.

The V gene is TRBV15, the J gene TRBJ2-5; D ambiguous. CDR1 is LNHNV, CDR2 YYDKDF, per germline (reference sequence). This CDR3 has 13 amino acids. The ends were cut back, 9 bases at V and 0 bases at J, with 11 bases in the middle. CDR3 in DNA: TGTGCCACGGAGTCGTCTTACCAAGAGACCCAGTACTTC. Translated: CATESSYQETQYF. The variable domain in full, with the rest retrieved from reference TRBV15 and TRBJ2-5, is DAMVIQNPRYQVTQFGKPVTLSCSQTLNHNVMYWYQQKSSQAPKLLFHYYDKDFNNEADTPDNFQSRRPNTSFCFLDIRSPGLGDTAMYLCATESSYQETQYFGPGTRLLVL.

V and J are TRBV29-1 and TRBJ2-1; tentatively, D is TRBD2 (6 bases). The V and J ends lost 7 bases and 12 bases respectively, with 19 bases between them. Germline-derived CDR1 and CDR2 are SQVTM and ANQGSEA. There are 12 residues in the CDR3. Here the CDR3 reads CSGAQAGSVQFF. In DNA form, the CDR3 reads TGCAGCGGGGCCCAGGCGGGATCCGTGCAGTTCTTC.

This sequence joins TRBV6-5 and TRBJ2-7; perhaps TRBD2 as D (7 bases). The CDR3 loop spans 15 amino acids. V lost 6 bases to trimming and J lost 1 base, with 16 bases between them. Germline lookup yields CDR1 MNHEY and CDR2 SVGAGI. CDR3 loop: CASRVWGGDSYEQYF. The CDR3 DNA reads as TGTGCCAGCAGGGTGTGGGGGGGCGATTCCTACGAGCAGTACTTC.

This chain connects TRBV2 to TRBJ1-1; 8 nucleotides agree with TRBD1. Germline assignment: CDR1 SNHLY and CDR2 FYNNEI. The junction had 7 bases not matched to a gene; V was cut back by 3 bases and J by 7 bases. The CDR3 runs 14 residues. The CDR3 region is CASSDGTGGFEAFF. CDR3 nucleotide sequence: TGTGCCAGCAGTGACGGCACAGGGGGATTTGAAGCTTTCTTT.

V usage is TRBV7-2 and J usage is TRBJ1-1, with D unclear. The CDR3 loop spans 11 amino acids. V lost 5 bases and J lost 2, with 3 bases in between. Germline V gene sequence: CDR1 SGHTA, CDR2 FQGNSA. The CDR3 DNA reads TGTGCCAGCAGCCTCAACACTGAAGCTTTCTTT. Its translation: CASSLNTEAFF.

The chain joins TRBV28 to TRBJ2-7; 7 nucleotides line up with TRBD2. The CDR3 sequence is 14 residues long. CDR1 is MDHEN and CDR2 is SYDVKM in the germline V gene. J gave up 4 bases and V 7 bases, and 10 bases lay outside the gene matches. CDR3 nucleotides: TGTGCCAGCACGACGAGCGGGGCCCCTTACGAGCAGTACGTC. Translating it yields CASTTSGAPYEQYV.